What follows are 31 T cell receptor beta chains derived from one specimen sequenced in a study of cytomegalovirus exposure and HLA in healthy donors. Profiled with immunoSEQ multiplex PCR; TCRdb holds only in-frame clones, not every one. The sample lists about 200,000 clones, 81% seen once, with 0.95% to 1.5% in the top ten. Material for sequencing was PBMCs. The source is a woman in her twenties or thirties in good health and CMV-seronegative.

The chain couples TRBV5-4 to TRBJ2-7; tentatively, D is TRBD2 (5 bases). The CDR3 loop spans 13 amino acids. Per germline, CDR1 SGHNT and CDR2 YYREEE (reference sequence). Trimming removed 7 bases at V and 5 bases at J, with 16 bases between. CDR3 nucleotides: TGTGCCAGCTATAGCGCTCGGAGGAACGAGCAGTACTTC. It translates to CASYSARRNEQYF.

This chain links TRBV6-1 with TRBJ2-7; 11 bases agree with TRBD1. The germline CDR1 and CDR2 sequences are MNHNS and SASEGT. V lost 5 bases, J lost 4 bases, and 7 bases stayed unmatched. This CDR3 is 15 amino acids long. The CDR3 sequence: CASSPEGTGGYEQYF. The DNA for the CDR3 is TGTGCCAGCAGTCCTGAAGGGACAGGGGGTTACGAGCAGTACTTC.

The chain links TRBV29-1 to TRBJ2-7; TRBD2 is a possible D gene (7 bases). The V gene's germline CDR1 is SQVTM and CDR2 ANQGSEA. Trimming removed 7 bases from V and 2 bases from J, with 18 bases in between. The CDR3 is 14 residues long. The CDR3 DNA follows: TGCAGCGCCCTCGGGGGGACACCACCCTACGAGCAGTACTTC. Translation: CSALGGTPPYEQYF.

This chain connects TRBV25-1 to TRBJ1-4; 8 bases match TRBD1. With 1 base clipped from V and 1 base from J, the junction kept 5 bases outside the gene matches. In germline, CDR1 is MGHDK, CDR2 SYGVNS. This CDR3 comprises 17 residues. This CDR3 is CASSESRGRGTNEKLFF. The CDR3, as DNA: TGTGCCAGCAGTGAATCCAGGGGGCGCGGAACTAATGAAAAACTGTTTTTT.

CDR3 loop: CATISSYNEQFF. CDR3 nucleotides: TGTGCCACCATTAGCTCCTACAATGAGCAGTTCTTC. The chain has TRBV15 and TRBJ2-1, with D unresolved. The ends were cut back, 7 bases at V and 0 bases at J, with 4 bases in the middle. The germline gives CDR1 LNHNV, CDR2 YYDKDF (reference sequence). The CDR3 contains 12 residues.

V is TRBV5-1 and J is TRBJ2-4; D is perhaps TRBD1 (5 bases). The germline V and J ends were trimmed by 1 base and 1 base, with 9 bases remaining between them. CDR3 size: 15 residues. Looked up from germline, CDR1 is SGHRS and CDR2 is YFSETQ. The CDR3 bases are TGCGCCAGCAGCTTGTTAGGGGCCGCCAAAAACATTCAGTACTTC. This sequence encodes CASSLLGAAKNIQYF.

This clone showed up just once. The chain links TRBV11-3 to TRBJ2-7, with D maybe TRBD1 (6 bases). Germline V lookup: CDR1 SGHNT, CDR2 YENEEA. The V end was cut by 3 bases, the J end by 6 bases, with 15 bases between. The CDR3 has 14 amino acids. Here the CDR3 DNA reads TGTGCCAGCAGCTTTGGGCAGGGGCACAGCGAGCAGTACTTC. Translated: CASSFGQGHSEQYF.

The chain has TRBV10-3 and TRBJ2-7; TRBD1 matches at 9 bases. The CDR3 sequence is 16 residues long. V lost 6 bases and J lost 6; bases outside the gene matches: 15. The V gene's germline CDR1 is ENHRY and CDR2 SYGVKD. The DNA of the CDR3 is TGTGCCATCAGAGGGGGACAGGGTCTGGTAGGAGTCGAGCAGTACTTC. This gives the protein CAIRGGQGLVGVEQYF.

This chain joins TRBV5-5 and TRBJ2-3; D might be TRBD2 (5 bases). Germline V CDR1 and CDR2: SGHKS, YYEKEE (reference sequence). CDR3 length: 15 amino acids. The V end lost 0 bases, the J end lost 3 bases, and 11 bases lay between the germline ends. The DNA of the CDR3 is TGTGCCAGCAGCTTGGGCGGGTTGGGTACAGATACGCAGTATTTT. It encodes CASSLGGLGTDTQYF. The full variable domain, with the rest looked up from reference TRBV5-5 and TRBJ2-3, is DAGVTQSPTHLIKTRGQQVTLRCSPISGHKSVSWYQQVLGQGPQFIFQYYEKEERGRGNFPDRFSARQFPNYSSELNVNALLLGDSALYLCASSLGGLGTDTQYFGPGTRLTVL.

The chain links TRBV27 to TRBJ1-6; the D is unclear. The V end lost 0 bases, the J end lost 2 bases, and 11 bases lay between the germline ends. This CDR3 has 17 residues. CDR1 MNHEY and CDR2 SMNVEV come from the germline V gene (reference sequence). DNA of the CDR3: TGTGCCAGCAGTTTATCGCAGGCGGGAACCTATAATTCACCCCTCCACTTT. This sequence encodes CASSLSQAGTYNSPLHF.

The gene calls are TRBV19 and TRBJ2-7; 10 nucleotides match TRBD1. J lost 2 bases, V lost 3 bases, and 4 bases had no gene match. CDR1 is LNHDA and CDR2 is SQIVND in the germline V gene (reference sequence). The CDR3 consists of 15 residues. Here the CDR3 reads CASSIPGTGAYEQYF. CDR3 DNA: TGTGCCAGTAGTATTCCCGGGACAGGGGCCTACGAGCAGTACTTC.

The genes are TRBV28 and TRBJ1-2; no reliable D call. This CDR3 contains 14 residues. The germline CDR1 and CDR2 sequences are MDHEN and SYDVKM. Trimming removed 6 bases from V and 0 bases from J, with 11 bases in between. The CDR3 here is CASRAPGTNYGYTF. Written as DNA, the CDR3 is TGTGCCAGCAGGGCCCCCGGGACTAACTATGGCTACACCTTC.

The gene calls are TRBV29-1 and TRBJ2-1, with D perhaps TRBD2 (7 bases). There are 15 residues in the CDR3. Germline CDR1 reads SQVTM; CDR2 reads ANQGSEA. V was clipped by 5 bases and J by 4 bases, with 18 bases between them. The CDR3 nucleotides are TGCAGCGTTATACCTGATGGGGGGGCGTACAATGAGCAGTTCTTC. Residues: CSVIPDGGAYNEQFF.

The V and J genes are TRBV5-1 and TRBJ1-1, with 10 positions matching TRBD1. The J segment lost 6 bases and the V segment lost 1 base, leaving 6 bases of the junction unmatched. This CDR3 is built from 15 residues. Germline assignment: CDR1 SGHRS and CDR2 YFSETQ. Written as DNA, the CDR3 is TGCGCCAGCAGCTTGAGGGGACAGGGGATTTCTGAAGCTTTCTTT. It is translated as CASSLRGQGISEAFF. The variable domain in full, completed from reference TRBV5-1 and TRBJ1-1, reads KAGVTQTPRYLIKTRGQQVTLSCSPISGHRSVSWYQQTPGQGLQFLFEYFSETQRNKGNFPGRFSGRQFSNSRSEMNVSTLELGDSALYLCASSLRGQGISEAFFGQGTRLTVV.

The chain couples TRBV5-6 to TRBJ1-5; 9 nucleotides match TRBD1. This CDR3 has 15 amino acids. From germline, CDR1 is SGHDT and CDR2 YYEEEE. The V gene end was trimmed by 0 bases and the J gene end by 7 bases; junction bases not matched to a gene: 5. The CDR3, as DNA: TGTGCCAGCAGCTTGGTGAGGGACAGGGAACAGCCCCAGCATTTT. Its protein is CASSLVRDREQPQHF.

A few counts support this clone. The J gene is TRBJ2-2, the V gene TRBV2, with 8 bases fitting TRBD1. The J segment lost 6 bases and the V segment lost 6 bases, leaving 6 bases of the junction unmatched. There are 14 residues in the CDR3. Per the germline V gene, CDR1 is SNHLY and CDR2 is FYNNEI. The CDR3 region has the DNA TGTGCCAGCAGGAACCGACAGGGGCCCGGGGAGCTGTTTTTT. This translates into CASRNRQGPGELFF.

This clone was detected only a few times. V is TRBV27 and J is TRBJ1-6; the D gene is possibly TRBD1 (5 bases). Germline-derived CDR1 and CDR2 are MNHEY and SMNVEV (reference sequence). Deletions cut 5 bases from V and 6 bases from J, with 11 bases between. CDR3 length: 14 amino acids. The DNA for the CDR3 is TGTGCCAGCAGTCCCGACAGAGCTAATTCACCCCTCCACTTT. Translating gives CASSPDRANSPLHF.

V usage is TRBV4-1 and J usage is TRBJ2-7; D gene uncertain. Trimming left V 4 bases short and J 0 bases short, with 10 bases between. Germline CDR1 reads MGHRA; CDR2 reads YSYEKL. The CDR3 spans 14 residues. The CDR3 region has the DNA TGCGCCAGCAGCCCCCTCCGTCCCTCCTACGAGCAGTACTTC. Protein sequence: CASSPLRPSYEQYF.

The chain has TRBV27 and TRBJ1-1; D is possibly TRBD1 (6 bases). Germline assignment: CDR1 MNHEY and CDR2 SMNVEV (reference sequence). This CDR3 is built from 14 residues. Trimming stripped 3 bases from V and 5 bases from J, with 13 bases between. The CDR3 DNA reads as TGTGCCAGCAGTTTGGGCAGGGGACGGACTGAAGCTTTCTTT. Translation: CASSLGRGRTEAFF.

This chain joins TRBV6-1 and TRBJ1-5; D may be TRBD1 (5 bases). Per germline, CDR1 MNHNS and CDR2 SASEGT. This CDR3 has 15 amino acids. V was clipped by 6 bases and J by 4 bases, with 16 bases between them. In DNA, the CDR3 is TGTGCCAGCAGCCCCCTCAGGGTACGGAATCAGCCCCAGCATTTT. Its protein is CASSPLRVRNQPQHF.

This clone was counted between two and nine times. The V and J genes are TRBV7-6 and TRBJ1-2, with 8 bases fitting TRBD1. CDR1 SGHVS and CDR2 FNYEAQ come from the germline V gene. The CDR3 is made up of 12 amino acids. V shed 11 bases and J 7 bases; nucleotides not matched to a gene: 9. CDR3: CAGRTGSAGYTF. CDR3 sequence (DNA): TGTGCCGGAAGGACAGGGTCGGCTGGCTACACCTTC.

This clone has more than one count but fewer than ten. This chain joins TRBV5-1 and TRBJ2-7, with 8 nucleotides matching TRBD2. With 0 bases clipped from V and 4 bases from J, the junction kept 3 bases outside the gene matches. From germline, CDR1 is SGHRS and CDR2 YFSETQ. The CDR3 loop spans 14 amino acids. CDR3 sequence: CASSLEASGYEQYF. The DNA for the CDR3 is TGCGCCAGCAGCTTGGAGGCTAGCGGGTACGAGCAGTACTTC.

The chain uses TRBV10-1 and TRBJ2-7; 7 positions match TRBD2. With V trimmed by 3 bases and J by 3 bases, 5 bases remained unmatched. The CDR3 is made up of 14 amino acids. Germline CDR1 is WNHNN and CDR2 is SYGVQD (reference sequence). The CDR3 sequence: CASSDGGSLYEQYF. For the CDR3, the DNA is TGCGCCAGCAGTGATGGCGGGAGCCTCTACGAGCAGTACTTC.

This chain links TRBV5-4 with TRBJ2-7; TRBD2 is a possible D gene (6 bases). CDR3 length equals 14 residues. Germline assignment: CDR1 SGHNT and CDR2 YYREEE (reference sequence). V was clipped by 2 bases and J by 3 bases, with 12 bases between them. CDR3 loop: CASSFAGLLYEQYF. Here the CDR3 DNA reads TGTGCCAGCAGCTTCGCGGGATTACTCTACGAGCAGTACTTC.

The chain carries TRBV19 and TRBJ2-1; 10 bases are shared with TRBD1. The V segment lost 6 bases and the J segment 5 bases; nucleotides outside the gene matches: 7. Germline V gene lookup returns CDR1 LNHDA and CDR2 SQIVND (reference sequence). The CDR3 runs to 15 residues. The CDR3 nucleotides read TGTGCCAGTAGGGCTCCGGGACAGGGGAACAATGAGCAGTTCTTC. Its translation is CASRAPGQGNNEQFF.

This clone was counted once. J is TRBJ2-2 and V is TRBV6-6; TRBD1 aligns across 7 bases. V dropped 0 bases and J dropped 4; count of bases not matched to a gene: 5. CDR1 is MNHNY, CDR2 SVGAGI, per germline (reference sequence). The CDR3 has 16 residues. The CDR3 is CASSYSVGQITGELFF. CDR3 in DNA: TGTGCCAGCAGTTACTCCGTGGGACAGATCACCGGGGAGCTGTTTTTT.

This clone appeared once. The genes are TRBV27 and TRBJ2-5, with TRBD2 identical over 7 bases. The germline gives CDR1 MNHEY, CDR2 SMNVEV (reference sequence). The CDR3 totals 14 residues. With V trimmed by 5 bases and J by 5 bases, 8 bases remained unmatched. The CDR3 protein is CASSLQTGGETQYF. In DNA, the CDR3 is TGTGCCAGCAGTCTTCAAACCGGGGGGGAGACCCAGTACTTC.

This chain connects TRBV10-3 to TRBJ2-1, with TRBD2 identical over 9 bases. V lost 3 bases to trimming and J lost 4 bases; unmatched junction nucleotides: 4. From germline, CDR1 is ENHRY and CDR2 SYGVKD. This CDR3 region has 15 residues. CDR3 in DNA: TGTGCCATCAGTGACAGGCGGGAGGGTTACAATGAGCAGTTCTTC. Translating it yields CAISDRREGYNEQFF.

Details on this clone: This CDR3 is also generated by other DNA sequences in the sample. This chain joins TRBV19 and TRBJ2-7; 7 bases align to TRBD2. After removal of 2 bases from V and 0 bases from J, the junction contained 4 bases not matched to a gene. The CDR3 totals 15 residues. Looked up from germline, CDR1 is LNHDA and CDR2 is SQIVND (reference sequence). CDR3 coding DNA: TGTGCCAGTAGTATACCGGGAGGTACCTCCTACGAGCAGTACTTC. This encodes CASSIPGGTSYEQYF.

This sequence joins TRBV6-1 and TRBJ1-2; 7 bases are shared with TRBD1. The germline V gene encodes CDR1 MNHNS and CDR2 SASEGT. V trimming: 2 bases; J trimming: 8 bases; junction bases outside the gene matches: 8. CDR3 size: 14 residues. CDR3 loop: CASSERGLVDGYTF. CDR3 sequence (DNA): TGTGCCAGCAGTGAAAGGGGGCTAGTGGACGGCTACACCTTC.

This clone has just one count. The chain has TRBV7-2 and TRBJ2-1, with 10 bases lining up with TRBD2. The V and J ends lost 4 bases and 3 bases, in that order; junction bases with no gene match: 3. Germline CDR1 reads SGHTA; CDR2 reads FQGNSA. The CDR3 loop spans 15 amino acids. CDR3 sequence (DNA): TGTGCCAGCAGCTACCGGACTAGCGGCTACAATGAGCAGTTCTTC. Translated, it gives CASSYRTSGYNEQFF.